The clone carrying this TCR beta chain was observed a single time. Time point meaning: newly diagnosed GD, antithyroid drugs for less than 3 months. Extracted PBMC RNA gave rise to the TCR library. Combining iRepertoire HTBI primers with Arm-PCR of CDR3 regions, the authors built TCR beta libraries. In TCRdb, the multiplex PCR reads were re-called with MiXCR into one record per CDR3 protein. The table shows a few hundred thousand distinct CDR3 sequences, with 12% occurring only once. The data stem from a study of regulatory T cells in long-lasting Graves disease. The data were also submitted as part of a second study, on T cells in Graves' hyperthyroidism and ophthalmopathy. As that study records: No progression to ophthalmopathy during 18 months of follow-up defined stable disease.

Sequenced here: peripheral blood mononuclear cells (PBMCs), sampled at new diagnosis, from a patient treated with antithyroid drugs. This receptor was obtained from a woman under 30 with Graves disease.

The CDR3 here is CASGLVLAGHVISYNEQFF. DNA for the CDR3: TGTGCTAGTGGTTTGGTACTAGCGGGTCACGTAATATCCTACAATGAGCAGTTCTTC. The chain joins TRBV12-5 to TRBJ2-1, with 9 bases that match TRBD2. CDR1 and CDR2 from the germline V gene are LGHNT and FRNRAP. CDR3 size: 19 residues. The junction had 10 bases not matched to a gene; V was cut back by 0 bases and J by 1 base.